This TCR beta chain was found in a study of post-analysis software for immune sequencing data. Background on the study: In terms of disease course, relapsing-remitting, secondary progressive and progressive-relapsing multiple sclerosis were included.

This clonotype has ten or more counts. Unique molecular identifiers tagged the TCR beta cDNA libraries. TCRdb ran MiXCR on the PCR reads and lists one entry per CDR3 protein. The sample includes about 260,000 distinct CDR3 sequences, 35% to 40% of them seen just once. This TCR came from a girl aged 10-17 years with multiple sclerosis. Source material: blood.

For the CDR3, the DNA is TGTGCCAGCAGTGAATCCGACAGGGACTCTGGCTACACCTTC. This gives the protein CASSESDRDSGYTF. V usage is TRBV25-1 and J usage is TRBJ1-2; 7 bases are shared with TRBD1. The CDR3 has 14 amino acids. Unmatched junction bases numbered 6, after V lost 1 base and J lost 7 bases. CDR1 is MGHDK and CDR2 is SYGVNS in the germline V gene.